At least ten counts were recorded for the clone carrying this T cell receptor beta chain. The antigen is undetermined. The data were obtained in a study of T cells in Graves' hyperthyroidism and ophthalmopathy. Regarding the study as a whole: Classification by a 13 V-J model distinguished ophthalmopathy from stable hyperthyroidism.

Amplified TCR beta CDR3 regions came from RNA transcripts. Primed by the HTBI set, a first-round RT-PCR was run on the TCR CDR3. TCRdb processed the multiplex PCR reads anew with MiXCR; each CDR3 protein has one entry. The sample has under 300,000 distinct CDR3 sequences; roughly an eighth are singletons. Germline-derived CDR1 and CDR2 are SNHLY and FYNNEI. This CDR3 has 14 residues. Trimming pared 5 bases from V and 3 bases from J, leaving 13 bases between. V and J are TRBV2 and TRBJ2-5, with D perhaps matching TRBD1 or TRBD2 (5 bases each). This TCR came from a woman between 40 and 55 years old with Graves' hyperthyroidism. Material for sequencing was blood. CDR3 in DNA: TGTGCCAGCAGTACTGGGACGCGGGAAGAGACCCAGTACTTC. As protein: CASSTGTREETQYF.